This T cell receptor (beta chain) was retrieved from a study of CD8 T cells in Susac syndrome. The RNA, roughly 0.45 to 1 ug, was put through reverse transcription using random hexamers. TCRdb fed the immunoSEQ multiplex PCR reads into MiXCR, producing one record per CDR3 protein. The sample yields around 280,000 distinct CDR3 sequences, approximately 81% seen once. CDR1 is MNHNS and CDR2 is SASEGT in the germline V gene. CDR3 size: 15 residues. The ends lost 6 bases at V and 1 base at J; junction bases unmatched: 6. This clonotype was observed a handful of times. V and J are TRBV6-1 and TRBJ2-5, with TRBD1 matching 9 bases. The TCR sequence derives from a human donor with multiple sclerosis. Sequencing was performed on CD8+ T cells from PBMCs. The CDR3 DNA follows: TGTGCCAGCAGACCCTGGGACAGGGCCCAAGAGACCCAGTACTTC. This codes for CASRPWDRAQETQYF.